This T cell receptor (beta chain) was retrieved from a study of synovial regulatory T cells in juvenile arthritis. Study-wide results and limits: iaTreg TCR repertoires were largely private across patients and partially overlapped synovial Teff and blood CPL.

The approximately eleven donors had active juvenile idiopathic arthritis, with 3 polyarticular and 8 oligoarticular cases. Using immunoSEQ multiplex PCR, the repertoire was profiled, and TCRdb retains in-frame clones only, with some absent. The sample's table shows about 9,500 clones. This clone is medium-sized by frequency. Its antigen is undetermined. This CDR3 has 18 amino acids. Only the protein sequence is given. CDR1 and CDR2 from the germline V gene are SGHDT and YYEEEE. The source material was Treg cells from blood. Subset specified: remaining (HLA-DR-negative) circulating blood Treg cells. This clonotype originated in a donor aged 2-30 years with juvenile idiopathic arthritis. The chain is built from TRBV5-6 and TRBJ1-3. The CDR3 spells CASSRWTYSLRSGNTIYF.